The 6 T cell receptor beta chains listed next were all sequenced from one sample in a study of CD8 T cells in seronegative destructive rheumatoid arthritis. Sequencing was performed with immunoSEQ multiplex PCR; in TCRdb, only in-frame clones are kept and a portion is missing. The data show some 13,000 clones, with roughly 80% seen just once and under 35% held by the top ten. The sample taken for sequencing was CD8+ T cells from blood. The receptors originated from a woman aged 30-49 years with seronegative destructive rheumatoid arthritis.

This clone was counted once. DNA of the CDR3: TGTGCCAGCAGCTACCCGGGACAGGGGATACTAGTGAACACTGAAGCTTTCTTT. Translation gives CASSYPGQGILVNTEAFF. The chain employs TRBV7-8 and TRBJ1-1; the match to TRBD1 covers 10 bases. J was trimmed by 0 bases and V by 4 bases; bases with no gene match: 11. CDR1 is SGHVS and CDR2 is FQNEAQ in the germline V gene. The CDR3 loop spans 18 amino acids.

V and J are TRBV27 and TRBJ2-2; 7 bases agree with TRBD2. This CDR3 spans 13 amino acids. CDR1 is MNHEY, CDR2 SMNVEV, per germline (reference sequence). Trimming cost V 6 bases and J 8 bases; bases outside gene matches: 6. Written as DNA, the CDR3 is TGTGCCAGCAGGGGAGGGGAATTGGGGGAGCTGTTTTTT. Its protein is CASRGGELGELFF.

V and J are TRBV7-8 and TRBJ2-7, with D maybe TRBD1 (6 bases). CDR3 size: 13 residues. V dropped 3 bases and J dropped 2 bases, with 8 bases sitting between them. CDR1 is SGHVS, CDR2 FQNEAQ, per germline. Here the CDR3 DNA reads TGTGCCAGCAGCTTCAACAGGGCCTACGAGCAGTACTTC. It encodes CASSFNRAYEQYF.

This chain uses TRBV19 with TRBJ1-1, with D perhaps matching TRBD1 (6 bases). Germline V lookup: CDR1 LNHDA, CDR2 SQIVND (reference sequence). Trimming shortened V by 9 bases and J by 1 base, and 9 bases separated the two germline ends. The CDR3 runs 12 residues. CDR3 region: CASTQGNTEAFF. CDR3 in DNA: TGTGCCAGCACACAGGGGAACACTGAAGCTTTCTTT. Combining the CDR3 with reference TRBV19 and TRBJ1-1 gives the whole variable domain DGGITQSPKYLFRKEGQNVTLSCEQNLNHDAMYWYRQDPGQGLRLIYYSQIVNDFQKGDIAEGYSVSREKKESFPLTVTSAQKNPTAFYLCASTQGNTEAFFGQGTRLTVV.

This clone turned up a few times. The chain combines TRBV19 with TRBJ1-1; a weak D match, TRBD1 (6 bases). Per the germline V gene, CDR1 is LNHDA and CDR2 is SQIVND (reference sequence). Trimming left V 4 bases short and J 1 base short, with 13 bases between. CDR3 length equals 15 residues. CDR3 in DNA: TGTGCCAGTAGTACCCCCCCACAGGGGAACACTGAAGCTTTCTTT. This translates into CASSTPPQGNTEAFF.

The chain links TRBV4-1 to TRBJ2-3; weak D call: TRBD2 (6 bases). The CDR3 is made up of 15 amino acids. Trimming pared 0 bases from V and 6 bases from J, leaving 13 bases between. In germline, CDR1 is MGHRA, CDR2 YSYEKL. The CDR3 region is CASSQDDLGGDTQYF. The DNA for the CDR3 is TGCGCCAGCAGCCAAGATGACCTTGGGGGGGATACGCAGTATTTT.